The 28 T cell receptor beta chains below were found in one sample sequenced in a study of T cells in Graves' hyperthyroidism and ophthalmopathy. TCR beta CDR3 region amplification was performed from RNA transcripts. When the TCR CDR3 underwent first-round RT-PCR, the HTBI primer set was used. TCRdb reanalysed the multiplex PCR reads using MiXCR and keeps one entry per CDR3 protein. The sample consists of about 250,000 distinct CDR3 sequences, approximately 24% of them appearing once. Sample: blood. The receptor set was obtained from a middle-aged woman with Graves' ophthalmopathy.

At least ten counts were recorded for this clonotype. This rearrangement joins TRBV28 to TRBJ1-5, with a possible D match to TRBD1 (5 bases). Deletions cut 5 bases from V and 2 bases from J, with 10 bases between. Germline lookup yields CDR1 MDHEN and CDR2 SYDVKM. The CDR3 covers 14 residues. The CDR3 bases are TGTGCCAGCAGTCACCGGGACGGCAATCAGCCCCAGCATTTT. As protein: CASSHRDGNQPQHF.

The chain combines TRBV13 with TRBJ2-7; 9 nucleotides match TRBD2. J gave up 10 bases and V 4 bases, and 8 bases lay outside the gene matches. The CDR3 sequence is 13 residues long. Germline CDR1 is PRHDT and CDR2 is FYEKMQ (reference sequence). The CDR3 region is CASSCGTSSDQYF. In nucleotides, the CDR3 is TGTGCCAGCAGCTGCGGGACTAGCAGCGACCAGTACTTC.

The sample holds many counts of this clonotype. V and J are TRBV6-2 or TRBV6-3 and TRBJ2-7, with D possibly matching TRBD2 (5 bases). The CDR3 runs to 14 residues. CDR1 and CDR2 (germline): MNHEY, SVGEGT. Trimming took 1 base from V and 7 from J, leaving 14 bases between them. The CDR3 DNA reads TGTGCCAGCAGTTACTATGGAAACCGAGGGGAGCAGTACTTC. Its protein is CASSYYGNRGEQYF.

This clonotype was counted a few times. J is TRBJ2-1 and V is TRBV5-1; 14 bases line up with TRBD2. The germline V gene encodes CDR1 SGHRS and CDR2 YFSETQ. This CDR3 has 17 residues. Losses at the gene ends were 4 bases for V and 4 bases for J; bases not matched to a gene: 7. Written as DNA, the CDR3 is TGCGCCAGCAGCCCGGGACTAGCGGGAGCCTCATACAATGAGCAGTTCTTC. Encoded protein: CASSPGLAGASYNEQFF.

This clonotype was observed many times. The gene calls are TRBV28 and TRBJ2-7; D unclear. This CDR3 contains 15 residues. Germline CDR1 and CDR2: MDHEN and SYDVKM. V gave up 6 bases and J gave up 0 bases, with 15 bases separating them. Written as DNA, the CDR3 is TGTGCCAGCAGCTACGTAGGCGGCAGCTCCTACGAGCAGTACTTC. Protein product: CASSYVGGSSYEQYF.

This clonotype has just a few counts. J is TRBJ1-2 and V is TRBV12-3 or TRBV12-4; the D gene is possibly TRBD1 (5 bases). This CDR3 is 16 amino acids long. V was clipped by 6 bases and J by 2 bases, with 19 bases between them. DNA for the CDR3: TGTGCCAGCAGGCCTAGTACCAGGGAACGGAACTATGGCTACACCTTC. This codes for CASRPSTRERNYGYTF.

This clonotype occurred many times. This chain connects TRBV15 to TRBJ1-1, with D possibly TRBD1 on 5 matching bases. The CDR3 extends over 14 amino acids. The germline gives CDR1 LNHNV, CDR2 YYDKDF (reference sequence). V was shortened by 5 bases and J by 2 bases, with 12 bases between the two germline ends. CDR3 DNA sequence: TGTGCCACCAGCCCCTCCAGGGCCAACACTGAAGCTTTCTTT. Translation: CATSPSRANTEAFF.

The gene calls are TRBV28 and TRBJ2-5; no firm D call. This CDR3 is built from 16 residues. Per germline, CDR1 MDHEN and CDR2 SYDVKM. V dropped 3 bases and J dropped 5 bases, with 19 bases sitting between them. DNA for the CDR3: TGTGCCAGCAGTTTTCCTTCCGTCCCCGGTAGCGAGACCCAGTACTTC. Translating gives CASSFPSVPGSETQYF.

This clonotype was observed a few times. The chain couples TRBV5-1 to TRBJ2-7; possibly TRBD1 for D (6 bases). The length of the CDR3 is 13 residues. The V gene's germline CDR1 is SGHRS and CDR2 YFSETQ. The V end lost 4 bases, the J end lost 3 bases, and 11 bases lay between the germline ends. The DNA for the CDR3 is TGCGCCAGCAGCAGCCAGGGGTTCTACGAGCAGTACTTC. Its protein product is CASSSQGFYEQYF. The entire variable domain, with the rest obtained from reference TRBV5-1 and TRBJ2-7, is as follows: KAGVTQTPRYLIKTRGQQVTLSCSPISGHRSVSWYQQTPGQGLQFLFEYFSETQRNKGNFPGRFSGRQFSNSRSEMNVSTLELGDSALYLCASSSQGFYEQYFGPGTRLTVT.

This chain connects TRBV6-1 to TRBJ1-5; tentative D call: TRBD1 (5 bases). Germline V CDR1 and CDR2: MNHNS, SASEGT. Trimming took 3 bases from V and 1 from J, leaving 10 bases between them. The CDR3 consists of 15 residues. Here the CDR3 DNA reads TGTGCCAGCAGTGATCCCAGGGACAGCAATCAGCCCCAGCATTTT. Its protein product is CASSDPRDSNQPQHF.

In this sample, this clonotype turned up many times. The chain joins TRBV6-5 to TRBJ1-2; D unresolved. Germline V gives CDR1 MNHEY, CDR2 SVGAGI. CDR3 length: 12 amino acids. With 7 bases removed from V and 5 bases from J, the gap between germline ends came to 11 bases. Here the CDR3 DNA reads TGTGCCAGCACCCGGGCGGTTTATGGCTACACCTTC. It translates to CASTRAVYGYTF.

This clonotype was picked up many times. This may come from a read error, since a much larger clone is one base off. This rearrangement joins TRBV12-3 or TRBV12-4 to TRBJ2-5; D is uncertain. The CDR3 sequence is 14 residues long. CDR3 sequence: CAGSPQDLRETQYF. The CDR3 bases are TGTGCCGGCAGTCCTCAGGATTTACGAGAGACCCAGTACTTC.

In this sample, this clonotype turned up many times. The gene calls are TRBV11-2 and TRBJ1-5, with 7 positions matching TRBD1. Germline lookup yields CDR1 SGHAT and CDR2 FQNNGV. The CDR3 consists of 14 residues. V was clipped by 4 bases and J by 7 bases; unmatched bases: 7. In DNA form, the CDR3 reads TGTGCCAGCAGCTCCACAGGGGCTGGGCAGCCCCAGCATTTT. It yields the protein CASSSTGAGQPQHF.

In this sample, this clonotype turned up many times. The chain combines TRBV5-1 with TRBJ1-3; TRBD1 might be the D (6 bases). CDR1 is SGHRS and CDR2 is YFSETQ in the germline V gene. Between the trimmed V and J ends, which lost 0 bases and 5 bases, there was a span of 9 bases. The CDR3 has 14 amino acids. The CDR3 bases are TGCGCCAGCAGCTTGGGACAGGAGAGAAACACCATATATTTT. Translating it yields CASSLGQERNTIYF.

There are many counts of this clonotype. The chain joins TRBV29-1 to TRBJ1-2, with 9 nucleotides matching TRBD1. With 8 bases clipped from V and 6 bases from J, the junction kept 4 bases outside the gene matches. The germline V gene encodes CDR1 SQVTM and CDR2 ANQGSEA. This CDR3 is 11 amino acids long. The CDR3 region is CSIQGADGYTF. DNA of the CDR3: TGCAGCATACAGGGGGCAGATGGCTACACCTTC.

This clonotype has a handful of counts. The V and J genes are TRBV28 and TRBJ2-5, with 10 bases fitting TRBD1. The CDR3 is made up of 16 amino acids. With V trimmed by 2 bases and J by 3 bases, 6 bases remained unmatched. The germline CDR1 and CDR2 sequences are MDHEN and SYDVKM. The CDR3 region is CASSLGTGALEETQYF. The CDR3 DNA reads TGTGCCAGCAGTTTAGGGACAGGGGCCTTGGAAGAGACCCAGTACTTC. Full variable domain (remainder filled in from reference TRBV28 and TRBJ2-5): DVKVTQSSRYLVKRTGEKVFLECVQDMDHENMFWYRQDPGLGLRLIYFSYDVKMKEKGDIPEGYSVSREKKERFSLILESASTNQTSMYLCASSLGTGALEETQYFGPGTRLLVL.

This chain links TRBV10-3 with TRBJ2-7; D possibly corresponds to TRBD2 (6 bases). The length of the CDR3 is 13 residues. Germline lookup yields CDR1 ENHRY and CDR2 SYGVKD. V was cut by 6 bases and J by 5 bases, with 14 bases left in between. The chain's CDR3 is CAISNGTGDEQYF. In nucleotides, the CDR3 is TGTGCCATCAGCAACGGGACGGGGGACGAGCAGTACTTC.

V usage is TRBV6-1 and J usage is TRBJ2-7, with D possibly being TRBD2 (5 bases). Looked up from germline, CDR1 is MNHNS and CDR2 is SASEGT. V was shortened by 7 bases and J by 2 bases, with 9 bases between the two germline ends. CDR3 length: 12 amino acids. The chain's CDR3 is CASNTRPYEQYF. CDR3 DNA: TGTGCCAGCAATACTAGACCCTACGAGCAGTACTTC.

This clonotype was recorded many times. The gene calls are TRBV27 and TRBJ2-7; 8 nucleotides agree with TRBD1. The CDR3 is 14 amino acids. Per germline, CDR1 MNHEY and CDR2 SMNVEV (reference sequence). V was pared by 3 bases and J by 4 bases, with 5 bases of the junction left unmatched. The CDR3 coding sequence is TGTGCCAGCAGTTTTTTTCAGGGGGCTTACGAGCAGTACTTC. It encodes CASSFFQGAYEQYF.

J is TRBJ1-2 and V is TRBV6-5, with D tentatively TRBD1 (5 bases). Trimming removed 6 bases at V and 2 bases at J, with 22 bases between. Germline CDR1 MNHEY, CDR2 SVGAGI. This CDR3 region has 17 residues. The CDR3 is CASRYMQGTAENYGYTF. CDR3 DNA: TGTGCCAGCAGATACATGCAGGGTACCGCCGAAAACTATGGCTACACCTTC.

The sample holds many counts of this clonotype. The genes are TRBV10-3 and TRBJ2-7; perhaps TRBD1 as D (6 bases). The CDR3 is 14 amino acids. V was clipped by 2 bases and J by 3 bases, with 11 bases between them. Germline-derived CDR1 and CDR2 are ENHRY and SYGVKD. CDR3 bases: TGTGCCATCAGTGAGGCAGGGGAGTACTACGAGCAGTACTTC. Its protein is CAISEAGEYYEQYF.

This clonotype has ten or more counts. The chain links TRBV7-9 to TRBJ2-2, with 7 bases that match TRBD1. The V segment lost 10 bases and the J segment 5 bases; nucleotides outside the gene matches: 10. The germline V gene encodes CDR1 SEHNR and CDR2 FQNEAQ (reference sequence). This CDR3 contains 14 residues. The CDR3 protein is CATYPGQQTGELFF. The CDR3 region has the DNA TGTGCCACCTACCCGGGACAGCAAACCGGGGAGCTGTTTTTT.

Many counts were recorded for this clonotype. The chain carries TRBV18 and TRBJ1-5; 9 bases agree with TRBD1. The CDR3 has 16 residues. Germline trimming cut 1 base from V and 4 bases from J; bases unmatched to any gene: 5. Germline V gives CDR1 KGHSH, CDR2 LQKENI. CDR3 DNA sequence: TGTGCCAGCTCACCACGCTCGGGACAGGGAAATCAGCCCCAGCATTTT. It is translated as CASSPRSGQGNQPQHF.

The chain recombines TRBV6-2 or TRBV6-3 with TRBJ2-5; the D is unclear. Germline lookup yields CDR1 MNHEY and CDR2 SVGEGT. The CDR3 is 14 residues long. With 6 bases removed from V and 5 bases from J, the gap between germline ends came to 16 bases. The CDR3 here is CASSLAYRVETQYF. The DNA for the CDR3 is TGTGCCAGCAGCCTCGCCTATCGTGTCGAGACCCAGTACTTC.

This chain joins TRBV6-1 and TRBJ2-4; D possibly corresponds to TRBD1 (6 bases). The CDR3 spans 15 residues. Germline CDR1 is MNHNS and CDR2 is SASEGT. Trimming removed 6 bases from V and 3 bases from J, with 15 bases in between. The CDR3 region has the DNA TGTGCCAGCAGACGTCAACAGGGTGACAAAAACATTCAGTACTTC. This gives the protein CASRRQQGDKNIQYF.

This clonotype was picked up many times. This chain uses TRBV12-3 or TRBV12-4 with TRBJ2-4, with a tentative D call TRBD1 (6 bases). Trimming removed 1 base from V and 5 bases from J, with 9 bases in between. CDR3 length equals 14 residues. This CDR3 reads CASSLVSGENIQYF. CDR3 in DNA: TGTGCCAGCAGTTTAGTGTCAGGGGAAAACATTCAGTACTTC.

This clonotype occurred many times. The V and J genes are TRBV28 and TRBJ1-2, with 7 bases that match TRBD1. Germline V gene sequence: CDR1 MDHEN, CDR2 SYDVKM. The CDR3 consists of 13 residues. The V segment lost 6 bases and the J segment 8 bases; nucleotides outside the gene matches: 9. CDR3 amino acids: CASSNTGASGYTF. The CDR3 region has the DNA TGTGCCAGCAGCAATACAGGGGCAAGCGGCTACACCTTC.

This clonotype appeared many times. The gene calls are TRBV6-5 and TRBJ1-1; weak D call: TRBD1 (6 bases). This CDR3 has 14 amino acids. Germline CDR1 and CDR2: MNHEY and SVGAGI. Trimming pared 5 bases from V and 4 bases from J, leaving 14 bases between. CDR3 region: CASSPQGSGTEAFF. CDR3 sequence (DNA): TGTGCCAGCAGTCCACAGGGTTCTGGCACTGAAGCTTTCTTT.